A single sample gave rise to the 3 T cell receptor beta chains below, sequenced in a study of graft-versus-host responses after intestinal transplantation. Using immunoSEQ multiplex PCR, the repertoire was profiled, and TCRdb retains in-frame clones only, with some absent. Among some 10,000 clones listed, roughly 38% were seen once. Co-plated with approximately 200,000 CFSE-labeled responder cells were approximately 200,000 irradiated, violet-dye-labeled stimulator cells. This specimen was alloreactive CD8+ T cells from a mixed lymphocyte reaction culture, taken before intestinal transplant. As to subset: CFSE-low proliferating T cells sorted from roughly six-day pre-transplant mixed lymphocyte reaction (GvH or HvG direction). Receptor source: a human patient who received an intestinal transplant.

CDR3: CASSLVTGGYGYTF. The CDR3 nucleotides are TGTGCCAGCAGCTTAGTTACAGGGGGCTATGGCTACACCTTC. This sequence joins TRBV7-2 and TRBJ1-2; 8 bases are a match to TRBD1. This CDR3 has 14 residues. CDR1 SGHTA and CDR2 FQGNSA come from the germline V gene. Trimming removed 1 base from V and 4 bases from J; junction bases left unmatched: 2.

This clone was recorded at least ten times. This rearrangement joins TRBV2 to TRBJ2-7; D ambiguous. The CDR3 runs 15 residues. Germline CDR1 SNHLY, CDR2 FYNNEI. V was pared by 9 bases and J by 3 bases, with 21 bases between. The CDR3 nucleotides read TGTGCCAGGCAGGCGACGGCATACGATTTCTACGAGCAGTACTTC. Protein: CARQATAYDFYEQYF.

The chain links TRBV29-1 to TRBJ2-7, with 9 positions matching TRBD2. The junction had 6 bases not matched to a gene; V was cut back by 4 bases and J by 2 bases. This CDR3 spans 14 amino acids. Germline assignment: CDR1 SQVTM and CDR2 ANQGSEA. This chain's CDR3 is CSVVKREVTYEQYF. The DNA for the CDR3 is TGCAGCGTTGTAAAGCGGGAGGTCACCTACGAGCAGTACTTC.